The 26 T cell receptor beta chains reported below all come from one sample, sequenced in a study of Ad26.COV2.S vaccination and SARS-CoV-2 variants. Profiling relied on immunoSEQ multiplex PCR, and the TCRdb table lists in-frame clones only, not all of them. There are roughly 400,000 clones in the sample; 90% occur only once, and less than 4.5% lies in the top ten. Indicated treatment: roughly 19 received Ad26.COV2.S at low or high dose, single or two shots; 5 received placebo; per-sample allocation not given. The samples were gathered on day 63 after the first injection of vaccine or placebo. Specimen: peripheral blood, collected in a trial of Ad26.COV2.S vaccine versus placebo. All receptors derive from a person between 18 and 60 years old who received the Ad26.COV2.S COVID-19 vaccine or a placebo.

The rearrangement links TRBV5-1 to TRBJ2-7, with D uncertain. CDR3 size: 15 residues. Germline assignment: CDR1 SGHRS and CDR2 YFSETQ. V was cut by 0 bases and J by 2 bases, with 12 bases left in between. The CDR3 sequence is CASSLAALDAYEQYF. In DNA, the CDR3 is TGCGCCAGCAGCTTGGCAGCCCTAGACGCCTACGAGCAGTACTTC.

The chain uses TRBV19 and TRBJ1-3; no reliable D call. Germline V gene data show CDR1 as LNHDA and CDR2 as SQIVND (reference sequence). Trimming took off 3 bases at V and 4 bases at J, with 13 bases between the two ends. CDR3 length: 15 amino acids. The CDR3 nucleotides are TGTGCCAGTAGTATCGAAATTGGACGGGGAAACACCATATATTTT. Protein sequence: CASSIEIGRGNTIYF.

The chain has TRBV11-3 and TRBJ2-1; D possibly corresponds to TRBD2 (5 bases). The V end was cut by 4 bases, the J end by 5 bases, with 9 bases between. Per germline, CDR1 SGHNT and CDR2 YENEEA. This CDR3 spans 13 amino acids. CDR3 in DNA: TGTGCCAGCAGCTACGGGGTTCACAATGAGCAGTTCTTC. It specifies CASSYGVHNEQFF.

The V gene is TRBV4-2, the J gene TRBJ2-2, with D tentatively TRBD1 (6 bases). V gave up 5 bases and J gave up 0 bases, with 13 bases separating them. The germline CDR1 and CDR2 sequences are LGHNA and YNFKEQ. The CDR3 spans 16 residues. The CDR3 here is CASSFRDTTNTGELFF. The CDR3 DNA reads TGTGCCAGCAGCTTCCGGGACACGACGAACACCGGGGAGCTGTTTTTT.

The J gene is TRBJ2-7, the V gene TRBV2, with TRBD2 as a possible D gene (10 bases). The CDR3 is 18 amino acids. From germline, CDR1 is SNHLY and CDR2 FYNNEI. Trimming stripped 5 bases from V and 3 bases from J, with 26 bases between. This CDR3 reads CASSPGTGSSGRYYEQYF. The DNA for the CDR3 is TGTGCCAGCAGTCCCGGGACAGGGTCTAGCGGGAGATACTACGAGCAGTACTTC. Full variable domain (missing parts from reference TRBV2 and TRBJ2-7): EPEVTQTPSHQVTQMGQEVILRCVPISNHLYFYWYRQILGQKVEFLVSFYNNEISEKSEIFDDQFSVERPDGSNFTLKIRSTKLEDSAMYFCASSPGTGSSGRYYEQYFGPGTRLTVT.

J is TRBJ2-7 and V is TRBV7-5; the table assigns TRBD2, which was not confirmed against the DNA. TRBV7-5 is a known pseudogene. This CDR3 has 19 residues. Written as DNA, the CDR3 is TGTGCCAGAAGCTTATGTGGCGGTGGGTGCCGGAGTGGGTGTTACGAGCAGTACTTC. Protein sequence: CARSLCGGGCRSGCYEQYF.

This clone is a singleton in its sample. The chain joins TRBV15 to TRBJ1-2; no definite D call. The CDR3 totals 11 residues. Germline values: CDR1 LNHNV, CDR2 YYDKDF (reference sequence). Between the trimmed V and J ends, which lost 3 bases and 7 bases, there was a span of 6 bases. The CDR3 nucleotides read TGTGCCACCAGCAGTTCCAGTGGCTACACCTTC. This gives the protein CATSSSSGYTF.

The chain uses TRBV7-6 and TRBJ2-3; maybe TRBD2 (7 bases). This CDR3 comprises 14 residues. The germline V gene has CDR1 SGHVS and CDR2 FNYEAQ. Deletions cut 8 bases from V and 4 bases from J, with 16 bases between. CDR3 loop: CASDSGTPADTQYF. In DNA, the CDR3 is TGTGCCAGCGACAGCGGGACACCCGCAGATACGCAGTATTTT. The full variable domain, rest sourced from reference TRBV7-6 and TRBJ2-3, is GAGVSQSPRYKVTKRGQDVALRCDPISGHVSLYWYRQALGQGPEFLTYFNYEAQQDKSGLPNDRFSAERPEGSISTLTIQRTEQRDSAMYRCASDSGTPADTQYFGPGTRLTVL.

The chain uses TRBV24-1 and TRBJ2-5, with a possible D match to TRBD1 (6 bases). The CDR3 runs to 16 residues. Trimming cost V 7 bases and J 5 bases, with 22 bases left between them. Germline CDR1 reads KGHDR; CDR2 reads SFDVKD. The CDR3: CATSVGTRHVGETQYF. The CDR3 bases are TGTGCCACCAGCGTAGGGACACGGCACGTCGGGGAGACCCAGTACTTC.

The J gene is TRBJ2-3, the V gene TRBV7-2; 7 bases agree with TRBD2. This CDR3 has 13 residues. Germline V gives CDR1 SGHTA, CDR2 FQGNSA. V lost 2 bases to trimming and J lost 6 bases; unmatched junction nucleotides: 2. The CDR3 protein is CASSLTSDDTQYF. CDR3 nucleotide sequence: TGTGCCAGCAGCTTAACTAGCGATGATACGCAGTATTTT.

The chain combines TRBV7-3 with TRBJ2-2; TRBD2 matches at 11 bases. V lost 3 bases to trimming and J lost 1 base; unmatched junction nucleotides: 1. Germline V lookup: CDR1 SGHTA, CDR2 FQGTGA. CDR3 length equals 16 residues. As DNA, the CDR3 is TGTGCCAGCAGCTTCGGACTAGCGGGGAACACCGGGGAGCTGTTTTTT. This sequence encodes CASSFGLAGNTGELFF.

The V call is TRBV11-2, the J call TRBJ2-7, with 9 bases that match TRBD1. CDR3 length: 13 residues. Germline V gene data show CDR1 as SGHAT and CDR2 as FQNNGV. V lost 3 bases to trimming and J lost 7 bases; unmatched junction nucleotides: 4. CDR3 nucleotides: TGTGCCAGCAGCTTCGGGACAGGGAGTGAGCAGTACTTC. This encodes CASSFGTGSEQYF.

The chain couples TRBV18 to TRBJ2-1; D tentatively fits TRBD1 or TRBD2 (6 bases each). Between the trimmed V and J ends, which lost 6 bases and 2 bases, there was a span of 8 bases. CDR1 KGHSH and CDR2 LQKENI come from the germline V gene. CDR3 length equals 13 residues. The CDR3 DNA follows: TGTGCCAGCTCCCGGGGGCCCTACAATGAGCAGTTCTTC. Protein sequence: CASSRGPYNEQFF.

The rearrangement links TRBV10-3 to TRBJ2-7; 13 bases line up with TRBD2. V lost 9 bases to trimming and J lost 2 bases; unmatched junction nucleotides: 1. In germline, CDR1 is ENHRY, CDR2 SYGVKD. The CDR3 totals 13 residues. The CDR3 protein is CAMGTSGTYEQYF. CDR3 sequence (DNA): TGTGCCATGGGGACTAGCGGGACCTACGAGCAGTACTTC.

The V gene is TRBV15, the J gene TRBJ2-1, with 11 bases fitting TRBD1. Looked up from germline, CDR1 is LNHNV and CDR2 is YYDKDF (reference sequence). The trim removed 2 bases at V and 5 bases at J, leaving 2 bases unmatched. The CDR3 has 15 residues. For the CDR3, the DNA is TGTGCCACCAGCAGAAGGGGACAGGGGGACAATGAGCAGTTCTTC. It codes for CATSRRGQGDNEQFF.

The chain recombines TRBV28 with TRBJ1-1; a possible D gene is TRBD1 (5 bases). Deletions cut 2 bases from V and 7 bases from J, with 8 bases between. The CDR3 extends over 12 amino acids. The germline V gene encodes CDR1 MDHEN and CDR2 SYDVKM. As DNA, the CDR3 is TGTGCCAGCAGTTTAGGGGGTAATGAAGCTTTCTTT. It is translated as CASSLGGNEAFF.

This sequence joins TRBV7-3 and TRBJ2-5, with a tentative D call TRBD1 (5 bases). The CDR3 extends over 15 amino acids. Deletions cut 2 bases from V and 5 bases from J, with 15 bases between. The germline V gene has CDR1 SGHTA and CDR2 FQGTGA. The CDR3 region has the DNA TGTGCCAGCAGCTTAGTAGGGGCCGGTCTGGAGACCCAGTACTTC. Protein: CASSLVGAGLETQYF.

CDR3 residues: CASSLNAGGVKDTQYF. The DNA of the CDR3 is TGTGCCAGCAGCTTAAACGCAGGGGGCGTTAAAGATACGCAGTATTTT. This chain uses TRBV7-3 with TRBJ2-3; 8 bases fit TRBD1. With 1 base clipped from V and 5 bases from J, the junction kept 8 bases outside the gene matches. The CDR3 consists of 16 residues. The V gene's germline CDR1 is SGHTA and CDR2 FQGTGA.

The CDR3 is CASSQGITSYEQYF. The DNA of the CDR3 is TGTGCCAGCAGCCAAGGAATTACCTCCTACGAGCAGTACTTC. The chain couples TRBV14 to TRBJ2-7; D gene ambiguous. In germline, CDR1 is SGHDN, CDR2 FVKESK. The CDR3 totals 14 residues. V was cut by 1 base and J by 0 bases, with 7 bases left in between.

With regard to this clone: The sample has other DNA sequences that encode this CDR3 too. The V call is TRBV9, the J call TRBJ2-3; no clear D. Trimming took off 3 bases at V and 0 bases at J, with 2 bases between the two ends. The length of the CDR3 is 12 residues. Looked up from germline, CDR1 is SGDLS and CDR2 is YYNGEE. For the CDR3, the DNA is TGTGCCAGCAGCGCCAGCACAGATACGCAGTATTTT. Protein sequence: CASSASTDTQYF. Variable domain in full (rest from reference TRBV9 and TRBJ2-3): DSGVTQTPKHLITATGQRVTLRCSPRSGDLSVYWYQQSLDQGLQFLIQYYNGEERAKGNILERFSAQQFPDLHSELNLSSLELGDSALYFCASSASTDTQYFGPGTRLTVL.

The gene calls are TRBV5-8 and TRBJ2-1; maybe TRBD2 (6 bases). The CDR3 length is 16 residues. The germline gives CDR1 SGHTS, CDR2 YDEGEE. Deletions cut 4 bases from V and 2 bases from J, with 16 bases between. CDR3 protein: CASSIRLGETYNEQFF. The CDR3, as DNA: TGTGCCAGCAGCATTCGACTAGGGGAGACCTACAATGAGCAGTTCTTC.

V is TRBV6-1 and J is TRBJ2-7, with 7 nucleotides matching TRBD1. The CDR3 consists of 12 residues. The junction had 0 bases not matched to a gene; V was cut back by 3 bases and J by 4 bases. Per the germline V gene, CDR1 is MNHNS and CDR2 is SASEGT. The CDR3 reads CASSDRGYEQYF. Written as DNA, the CDR3 is TGTGCCAGCAGTGACAGGGGGTACGAGCAGTACTTC.

J is TRBJ2-4 and V is TRBV2; no firm D call. The CDR3 covers 17 residues. Germline CDR1 is SNHLY and CDR2 is FYNNEI. Deletions cut 5 bases from V and 0 bases from J, with 17 bases between. The CDR3 spells CASSRFLTGLAKNIQYF. The CDR3 DNA reads TGTGCCAGCAGTAGGTTCCTAACGGGCTTAGCCAAAAACATTCAGTACTTC.

This chain uses TRBV24-1 with TRBJ2-1; D remains unclear. Germline CDR1 reads KGHDR; CDR2 reads SFDVKD. Trimming left V 2 bases short and J 9 bases short, with 10 bases between. The CDR3 spans 13 residues. The CDR3 DNA reads TGTGCCACCAGTGATTCGGACCACTTTGAGCAGTTCTTC. This sequence encodes CATSDSDHFEQFF.

The chain couples TRBV28 to TRBJ1-3; D gene uncertain. The V and J ends lost 8 bases and 0 bases respectively, with 2 bases between them. Germline lookup yields CDR1 MDHEN and CDR2 SYDVKM. The CDR3 has 11 residues. The CDR3 reads CASGSGNTIYF. In DNA, the CDR3 is TGTGCCAGCGGCTCTGGAAACACCATATATTTT. The whole variable domain, remainder taken from reference TRBV28 and TRBJ1-3, is DVKVTQSSRYLVKRTGEKVFLECVQDMDHENMFWYRQDPGLGLRLIYFSYDVKMKEKGDIPEGYSVSREKKERFSLILESASTNQTSMYLCASGSGNTIYFGEGSWLTVV.

The rearrangement uses TRBV9 and TRBJ2-5; 7 nucleotides align to TRBD2. The J segment lost 3 bases and the V segment lost 2 bases, leaving 10 bases of the junction unmatched. This CDR3 has 16 residues. Germline values: CDR1 SGDLS, CDR2 YYNGEE. The CDR3 nucleotides read TGTGCCAGCAGCGTGTCCATGGGAGGGCCGAAAGAGACCCAGTACTTC. This codes for CASSVSMGGPKETQYF.